This record concerns one T cell receptor beta chain sequence. Its target is unknown. The entry originates in a study of molecular identifiers for immune sequencing clone quantification. Study in general: The replicates split RNA from about 20,000 or 100,000 naive CD8 cells five ways and sequenced four.

Findings and caveats of the study: Clones of above 20 RNA copies carried over 99% of effector molecules; in naive cells they carried under 1%.

Naive CD8 T cells, phenotype CD8+CD4-CCR7+CD45RA+, were sorted. Germline CDR1 and CDR2: SEHNR and FQNEAQ (reference sequence). The CDR3 is 14 residues long. The junction had 5 bases not matched to a gene; V was cut back by 1 base and J by 9 bases. From the PCR reads, TCRdb called clonotypes with MiXCR, one entry per CDR3 protein. This sample has about half a million distinct CDR3 sequences, with under 30% found just once. Sequences were obtained from naive CD8+ T cells from blood, with Jurkat cell RNA spiked in. Subset given: FACS-sorted CD8+CD4-CCR7+CD45RA+ naive T cells. This receptor was taken from a human donor in good health. Some libraries in this study had Jurkat cell RNA spiked in. V usage is TRBV7-9 and J usage is TRBJ2-1; 8 positions match TRBD1. The CDR3 sequence is CASSLVSGGGEQFF. For the CDR3, the DNA is TGTGCCAGCAGCTTAGTTTCAGGGGGCGGTGAGCAGTTCTTC.